These T cell receptor beta chains were read from a single sample in a study of spatial heterogeneity in lung cancer. Via MiXCR, TCRdb re-called the 5' RACE reads, giving one row per CDR3 protein. The sample yields around 26,000 distinct CDR3 sequences, under 9% seen once. This material consisted of lung tumor tissue, taken at surgery. These TCRs come from a male donor with early-stage non-small cell lung cancer. Both conserved end residues are part of each CDR3. D genes are given only for firm matches. Size is omitted from some rows. Given values are once, few, many or a class for expanded clones.

abundance	v_gene	j_gene	d_gene	CDR3nt	CDR3aa
-	TRBV7-2	TRBJ1-6	-	TGTGCCAGCAGCCAGGGGCAGGGTCGGAGTTCACCCCTCCACTTT	CASSQGQGRSSPLHF
-	TRBV3-1	TRBJ2-6	TRBD2	TGTGCCAGCAGCCGACTAGCGGGAAGCTCTGGGGCCAACGTCCTGACTTTC	CASSRLAGSSGANVLTF
many	TRBV7-2	TRBJ2-4	-	TGTGCCAGCAGCTTCCCGGGAGCGAAATATAACTTC	CASSFPGAKYNF
once	TRBV28	TRBJ2-3	TRBD2	TGTGCCAGCAGTGGGACTAGCGGGATATTAGATACGCAGTATTTT	CASSGTSGILDTQYF
-	TRBV7-2	TRBJ2-5	TRBD1	TGTGCCAGCAGCTTAGCCGGGACAGGGGTTAGTGACCAGTACTTC	CASSLAGTGVSDQYF
few	TRBV6-5	TRBJ2-2	-	TGTGCCAGCAGTTCCCGCCCAGGGGTGAACACCGGGGAGCTGTTTTTT	CASSSRPGVNTGELFF
-	TRBV12-3/TRBV12-4	TRBJ2-3	-	TGTGCCAGCAGCCCCTTAGGTCCCCGGGCCACAGATACGCAGTATTTT	CASSPLGPRATDTQYF
many	TRBV28	TRBJ2-7	-	TGTGCCAGCAGTCTAGTCGGGGAGCCTTCCTACGAGCAGTACTTC	CASSLVGEPSYEQYF
-	TRBV5-4	TRBJ2-1	-	TGTGCCAGCAATGATCGGACTTCTTCGTATGAGCAGTTCTTC	CASNDRTSSYEQFF
-	TRBV3-1	TRBJ2-5	TRBD1	TGTGCCAGCAGGACCGCAGACAGGGCCCAAGAGACCCAGTACTTC	CASRTADRAQETQYF
many	TRBV4-3	TRBJ2-1	TRBD2	TGCGCCAGCAGCCAGCTAGCGGGACGGGAGAATGAGCAGTTCTTC	CASSQLAGRENEQFF
-	TRBV29-1	TRBJ2-2	TRBD1	TGCAGCGTTTGTCCTACAGGGGTAGGAACCGGGGAGCTGTTTTTT	CSVCPTGVGTGELFF
-	TRBV6-2/TRBV6-3	TRBJ2-7	-	TGTGCCAGCAGTTTTCGACTAACAACCTCCTACGAGCAGTACTTC	CASSFRLTTSYEQYF
few	TRBV11-1	TRBJ2-7	TRBD2	TGTGCCAGCAGCTTAATGGGGGGGAGCTCCTACGAGCAGTACTTC	CASSLMGGSSYEQYF
medium-sized	TRBV10-3	TRBJ2-5	-	TGTGCCATCAGTGAGCTTCTCGAGACCCAGTACTTC	CAISELLETQYF
many	TRBV27	TRBJ2-3	TRBD2	TGTGCCAGCAGTCCTCTAGCGGGAGCCGGGGCAGATACGCAGTATTTT	CASSPLAGAGADTQYF
many	TRBV28	TRBJ2-7	TRBD2	TGTGCCGTTCGACTAGCGGGACGGAAGGAGCAGTACTTC	CAVRLAGRKEQYF
many	TRBV2	TRBJ2-3	-	TGTGCCAGCAGTCCCGGGCCCTCCACAGATACGCAGTATTTT	CASSPGPSTDTQYF
-	TRBV28	TRBJ1-1	-	TGTGCCAGCTTCTACCCCCAGGGGTTTGAAGCTTTCTTT	CASFYPQGFEAFF
many	TRBV18	TRBJ2-7	TRBD1	TGTGCCAGCTCACCTACAGGGGGAACTCGATACGAGCAGTACTTC	CASSPTGGTRYEQYF
-	TRBV6-5	TRBJ1-1	TRBD1	TGTGCCAGCAACCAACAGGGGTCGACTGAAGCTTTCTTT	CASNQQGSTEAFF
many	TRBV6-6	TRBJ2-7	-	TGTGCCAGCAGTTACTCCTCGGGGTCGATCGAGCAGTACTTC	CASSYSSGSIEQYF
many	TRBV24-1	TRBJ2-1	TRBD2	TGTGCCACCAGTGACCCCTCGACTAGCGGGAGTGAGCAGTTCTTC	CATSDPSTSGSEQFF
many	TRBV20-1	TRBJ2-2	-	TGCAGTGCTAGAGATGTTTGGGACGGGGAGCTGTTTTTT	CSARDVWDGELFF
many	TRBV20-1	TRBJ1-1	-	TGCAGTGCTAGACTCCCGGGAGGCACTGAAGCTTTCTTT	CSARLPGGTEAFF
-	TRBV7-2	TRBJ2-7	-	TGTGCCAGCAGCTTATTCGGATACGAGCAGTACTTC	CASSLFGYEQYF
-	TRBV11-2	TRBJ2-3	-	TGTGCCAGCAGCCTCGTGAGGGATACGCAGTATTTT	CASSLVRDTQYF
many	TRBV20-1	TRBJ2-3	-	TGCAGTGCCGCCCCAGGTTCTCTAAATACGCAGTATTTT	CSAAPGSLNTQYF
many	TRBV7-2	TRBJ1-1	TRBD1	TGTGCCAGCAGCCCGACAGGGATTGAAGCTTTCTTT	CASSPTGIEAFF
-	TRBV7-8	TRBJ2-3	-	TGTGCCAGCAGCTTAGTCCCGGTGGGAATAAAGTATTTT	CASSLVPVGIKYF
-	TRBV28	TRBJ2-7	TRBD2	TGTGCCAGCAGTTCGCTTTTGGCGGGAGGGCCTTCAGTCTCCTACGAGCAGTACTTC	CASSSLLAGGPSVSYEQYF
many	TRBV14	TRBJ2-7	-	TGTGCCAGCAGCCAAGATTGGCGCGAGCAGTACTTC	CASSQDWREQYF
many	TRBV6-5	TRBJ2-3	-	TGTGCCAGCAGCCCCGGGCGGGGATTCACAGATACGCAGTATTTT	CASSPGRGFTDTQYF
-	TRBV24-1	TRBJ2-7	-	TGTGCCACCAGTGATGGACCCACCTACGAGCAGTACTTC	CATSDGPTYEQYF
few	TRBV2	TRBJ1-1	-	TGTGCCAGCAGTGGCCCCCGGGGGACTGAAGCTTTCTTT	CASSGPRGTEAFF
few	TRBV27	TRBJ2-6	-	TGTGCCAGCAGTAGTTTGAGTAGGGCCGGGGCCAACGTCCTGACTTTC	CASSSLSRAGANVLTF
many	TRBV28	TRBJ1-4	-	TGTGCCAGCAGGTCCTTCCACCTAGAAAAACTGTTTTTT	CASRSFHLEKLFF
many	TRBV7-9	TRBJ2-5	-	TGTGCCAGCAGCCGGACAGAAGAGACCCAGTACTTC	CASSRTEETQYF
few	TRBV11-2	TRBJ2-5	TRBD2	TGTGCCAGCAGCTTATGGGTTAGCGGGACTGTCCAGACCCAGTACTTC	CASSLWVSGTVQTQYF
medium-sized	TRBV20-1	TRBJ2-5	-	TGCAGTGCTAGCCCCACTGGGGAGACCCAGTACTTC	CSASPTGETQYF
large	TRBV20-1	TRBJ2-2	-	TGCAGTGCTCCGGGACAGAACACCGGGGAGCTGTTTTTT	CSAPGQNTGELFF
many	TRBV5-1	TRBJ2-2	TRBD1	TGCGCCAGCAGTGCCCAGGGAGACAGGGCCGGGGAGCTGTTTTTT	CASSAQGDRAGELFF
many	TRBV28	TRBJ2-3	TRBD1	TGTGCCAGCAGTCCTCAGAGGGGCAGGGGGACAGATACGCAGTATTTT	CASSPQRGRGTDTQYF
few	TRBV4-2	TRBJ2-3	TRBD2	TGTGCCAGCAGCCAAGAAGCGGGGGGGCCAGATACGCAGTATTTT	CASSQEAGGPDTQYF
many	TRBV7-2	TRBJ2-7	-	TGTGCCAGCCGCATCACCTACGAGCAGTACTTC	CASRITYEQYF
many	TRBV20-1	TRBJ1-5	-	TGCAGTGCTGGAGAGCGAAAGGGAGGTTATCAGCCCCAGCATTTT	CSAGERKGGYQPQHF
many	TRBV2	TRBJ2-7	-	TGTGCCAGCAGTGACCACTACGAGCAGTACTTC	CASSDHYEQYF
-	TRBV7-8	TRBJ2-1	TRBD2	TGTGCCAGCAGCTTCGAAGCGGGGCTTTACAATGAGCAGTTCTTC	CASSFEAGLYNEQFF
-	TRBV15	TRBJ2-3	-	TGTGCCACCAGCAGAGTAGAACTGGATACGCAGTATTTT	CATSRVELDTQYF
many	TRBV7-2	TRBJ2-3	TRBD2	TGTGCCAGCAGCCCACGACTAGCGGGGGGAGGAGATACGCAGTATTTT	CASSPRLAGGGDTQYF